This is a list of T cell receptor beta chains from one sample in a study of Ad26.COV2.S vaccination and SARS-CoV-2 variants. Measured with immunoSEQ multiplex PCR; TCRdb has only the in-frame clones, and not every one. The sample lists roughly 350,000 clones, approximately 90% seen once, with about 6.4% in the top ten. This sample comprised peripheral blood, obtained in a trial of Ad26.COV2.S vaccine versus placebo. These receptors were taken from a person aged 18 to 59 who received the Ad26.COV2.S COVID-19 vaccine or a placebo. Each CDR3 is given with its conserved first and last residue. Rows may omit the clone size; those that give it use once, few, many or a size class.

clone_size	v_call	j_call	cdr3_aa
-	TRBV7-7	TRBJ2-1	CASSLTSGAYNEQFF
many	TRBV20-1	TRBJ1-1	CSANDRGHTEAFF
-	TRBV6-6	TRBJ1-6	CAASGTGYNSPLHF
-	TRBV19	TRBJ2-5	CASTPGDQETQYF
-	TRBV6-6	TRBJ2-1	CASSYWDRDNEQFF
-	TRBV18	TRBJ2-4	CASSPWGQTTLAKNIQYF
-	TRBV27	TRBJ1-5	CASSTSTGGRAPQHF
-	TRBV2	TRBJ1-6	CASSDPRGRGSSPLHF
-	TRBV11-3	TRBJ2-5	CASSLYLTGGDGETQYF
few	TRBV6-5	TRBJ1-5	CASSPTDSNQPQHF
-	TRBV9	TRBJ2-7	CASSAGTGYEQYF
-	TRBV4-3	TRBJ1-1	CASSQDPAGEGTEAFF
-	TRBV19	TRBJ1-2	CASSSLGGYGYTF
-	TRBV7-8	TRBJ1-2	CASSLARTEVGYTF
-	TRBV5-5	TRBJ2-5	CASSLEGTSQETQYF
-	TRBV5-6	TRBJ1-1	CASSFRVVNTEAFF
-	TRBV2	TRBJ1-2	CASSSGPAYGYTF